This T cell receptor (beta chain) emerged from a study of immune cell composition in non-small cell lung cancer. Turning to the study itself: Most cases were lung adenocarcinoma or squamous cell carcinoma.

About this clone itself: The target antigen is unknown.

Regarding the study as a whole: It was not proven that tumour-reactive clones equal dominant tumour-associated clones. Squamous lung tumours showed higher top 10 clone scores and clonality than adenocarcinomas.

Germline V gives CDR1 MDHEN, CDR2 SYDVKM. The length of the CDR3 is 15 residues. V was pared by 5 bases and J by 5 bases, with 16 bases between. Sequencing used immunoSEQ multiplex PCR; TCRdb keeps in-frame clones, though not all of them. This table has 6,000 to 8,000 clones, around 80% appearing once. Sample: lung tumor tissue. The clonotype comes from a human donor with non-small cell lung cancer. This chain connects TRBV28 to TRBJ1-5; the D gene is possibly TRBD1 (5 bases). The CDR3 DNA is TGTGCCAGCAGTCCTTATACAGGCGGGGATCAGCCCCAGCATTTT. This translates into CASSPYTGGDQPQHF.